The clone carrying this T cell receptor beta chain was counted a few times. The antigen is not known. The PCR used 60 Vbeta and 13 Jbeta primers. The data were produced by immunoSEQ multiplex PCR, yet TCRdb's version contains in-frame clones alone and is incomplete. This table holds over 110,000 clones, roughly 75% found once. The source of the sample is a study of cytomegalovirus exposure and HLA in healthy donors. Whole-study findings and limits: Sequencing had likely introduced a cluster of highly shared sequence variants as an artifact. In a later analysis, an Asian-associated ancestry cluster reportedly showed fewer N-insertions than the roughly 730-donor mean. Investigators reported over 150 TCR beta chains as tied to cytomegalovirus. Some public TCRs appeared in many individuals, while most sequences were rare.

V lost 1 base, J lost 3 bases, and 24 bases lay in between. This CDR3 is 19 amino acids long. Germline loops: CDR1 LGHNA, CDR2 YNFKEQ. The gene calls are TRBV4-2 and TRBJ2-5; D possibly corresponds to TRBD2 (5 bases). Material: PBMCs. The source of this sequence is a female donor in good health and CMV-seronegative. Here the CDR3 reads CASSQGSTRSRGMEETQYF. Written as DNA, the CDR3 is TGTGCCAGCAGCCAAGGGTCTACTAGGTCCCGAGGTATGGAAGAGACCCAGTACTTC.